These T cell receptor beta chains were read from a single sample in a study of cytomegalovirus exposure and HLA in healthy donors. TCRdb's copy holds only in-frame clones and misses some; the assay was immunoSEQ multiplex PCR. Of over 100,000 clones listed, 81% are singletons. The sample consisted of PBMCs. The receptors were sampled from a woman younger than 45 in good health and CMV-seronegative. Each CDR3 is given with its conserved first and last residue. The D gene is left open where the match is weak.

d_gene,v_gene,CDR3aa
TRBD2,TRBV11-2,CASSRWTSGSMFYEQYF
NA,TRBV11-2,CASNDQRADTQYF
NA,TRBV12-1,CASSQYPGLLPQETQYF
NA,TRBV9,CASSVAWGGAGYEQYF
TRBD1,TRBV18,CASSPRGQGEGRSYNEQFF
TRBD1,TRBV5-1,CASSLQAGTGEKLFF
NA,TRBV5-6,CASSLRGAANGYTF
TRBD2,TRBV28,CASSGGASGRPSSYNEQFF
NA,TRBV28,CASSPPGMLGETQYF
TRBD2,TRBV7-9,CSSSSSSSGSSYEQYF
TRBD2,TRBV18,CASSSGLAGNSPDTQYF
NA,TRBV7-9,CSSSPTPGVQYF
NA,TRBV7-2,CASSLALYNEQFF
NA,TRBV4-1,CASSDLGSGNTIYF
NA,TRBV30,CAWTPYGYTF
NA,TRBV13,CASSLSGLAKSNEQFF
NA,TRBV5-1,CASSLGAYVTSPGDTQYF
NA,TRBV28,CASSLSGELFF
NA,TRBV28,CASSFPSIDTQYF
NA,TRBV13,CASRGSSNTEAFF
TRBD1,TRBV29-1,CSVEGQGRYEQYF
NA,TRBV10-1,CASSGEQPQHF
TRBD2,TRBV27,CASRSWESGTSTDTQYF
NA,TRBV4-1,CATKLSGSSYNEQFF
NA,TRBV5-1,CASSFRLMNTEAFF
NA,TRBV18,CASSQAVTGTESEQFF
NA,TRBV5-1,CASNEQAQETQYF
NA,TRBV5-5,CASSFSYSYEQYF
TRBD1,TRBV11-1,CASSPTGQVVNYGYTF
NA,TRBV7-9,CASSLVGGDQPQHF
TRBD2,TRBV28,CASTKLAVTDTQYF
NA,TRBV7-2,CASSFLDNTYNEQFF
TRBD1,TRBV5-1,CASSLGQGYNEQFF
NA,TRBV7-2,CASSLYAVDSTDTQYF
TRBD2,TRBV6-5,CATTLAGEKTDTQYF
TRBD1,TRBV7-9,CASSLDRTQPQHF
TRBD2,TRBV7-9,CSSSVHTTGLAGGTGELFF
TRBD2,TRBV5-4,CASSLPGGSYEQYF
NA,TRBV2,CASSLGSAEKETQYF
TRBD1,TRBV11-2,CASSLQAGGVYEQYF
TRBD2,TRBV28,CASSLGGGNTQYF
TRBD1,TRBV30,CAWSGGQGATEAFF
TRBD1,TRBV28,CASSGDRTSNQPQHF
TRBD1,TRBV19,CASGTGPAGNTIYF
NA,TRBV6-5,CASSYSFRVSYGYTF
NA,TRBV4-1,CASSWTEPNQPQHF
NA,TRBV6-5,CASSARGTGELFF
TRBD1,TRBV2,CASSGDRGVETQYF
NA,TRBV29-1,CSNINRELSYTF
TRBD1,TRBV9,CASSPRTGSANTEAFF
TRBD1,TRBV28,CASSQLQGREQYF
NA,TRBV6-1,CASSGALSSAQFF
NA,TRBV6-1,CASMGKAETKNIQYF
TRBD2,TRBV7-9,CASSIAGGAGETQYF
TRBD2,TRBV6-5,CASSSGTSGRREQFF